The subject of this entry is one TCR beta chain. Its antigen is not known. Deletions cut 0 bases from V and 9 bases from J, with 12 bases between. Germline lookup yields CDR1 MNHEY and CDR2 SVGAGI. This CDR3 region has 15 residues. This record comes from a study of cytomegalovirus exposure and HLA in healthy donors. The PCR had 60 Vbeta and 13 Jbeta primers. Repertoires were generated with immunoSEQ multiplex PCR, while TCRdb's copy carries only in-frame clones and drops some. In the table there are about 140,000 clones, about 82% of which are singletons. Notes on the study in general: In a later analysis, donors in an Asian-associated ancestry cluster reportedly had fewer N-insertions in productive TCRs than the cohort mean. Follow-up analysis later connected one missense variant in DCLRE1C with trimming of TCR beta V- and J-genes.

The chain uses TRBV6-5 and TRBJ1-6, with D maybe TRBD1 (5 bases). The specimen sequenced was PBMCs. The TCR was taken from a young man in good health. The CDR3 region has the DNA TGTGCCAGCAGTTACTCGATTCAGGGTGGTTCACCCCTCCACTTT. Translated, it gives CASSYSIQGGSPLHF.